The next 12 T cell receptor beta chains were all read from a single sample in a study of PD-L1 blockade in urothelial cancer. Time point described: pretreatment peripheral blood. Here immunoSEQ multiplex PCR was the method, and the copy in TCRdb shows in-frame clones only, minus some. The table lists 72,000 or so clones, around 86% of them singletons. The starting material was PBMCs, obtained around atezolizumab (anti-PD-L1) treatment. The receptors were sampled from a man aged 55 to 70 with urothelial cancer.

The chain links TRBV5-4 to TRBJ2-1; perhaps TRBD2 as D (6 bases). The CDR3 extends over 13 amino acids. V was clipped by 0 bases and J by 8 bases, with 9 bases between them. Germline assignment: CDR1 SGHNT and CDR2 YYREEE (reference sequence). In nucleotides, the CDR3 is TGTGCCAGCAGCTTGGTCGGGGGAGATGAGCAGTTCTTC. Translation: CASSLVGGDEQFF. Looking up the rest from reference TRBV5-4 and TRBJ2-1 gives the full variable domain: ETGVTQSPTHLIKTRGQQVTLRCSSQSGHNTVSWYQQALGQGPQFIFQYYREEENGRGNFPPRFSGLQFPNYSSELNVNALELDDSALYLCASSLVGGDEQFFGPGTRLTVL.

This sequence joins TRBV7-3 and TRBJ2-1, with a weak D call TRBD2 (6 bases). V was clipped by 5 bases and J by 0 bases, with 11 bases between them. Germline lookup yields CDR1 SGHTA and CDR2 FQGTGA. The CDR3 covers 15 residues. The CDR3 coding sequence is TGTGCCAGCAGCCGAACCGGGGGCTCCTACAATGAGCAGTTCTTC. Its translation is CASSRTGGSYNEQFF.

The rearrangement uses TRBV2 and TRBJ2-4, with a possible D match to TRBD2 (5 bases). Trimming shortened V by 3 bases and J by 0 bases, and 12 bases separated the two germline ends. The CDR3 consists of 16 residues. In germline, CDR1 is SNHLY, CDR2 FYNNEI. DNA for the CDR3: TGTGCCAGCAGTGAGCGGGCAGAAGTAGCCAAAAACATTCAGTACTTC. It specifies CASSERAEVAKNIQYF. The variable domain in full, with the rest retrieved from reference TRBV2 and TRBJ2-4, is EPEVTQTPSHQVTQMGQEVILRCVPISNHLYFYWYRQILGQKVEFLVSFYNNEISEKSEIFDDQFSVERPDGSNFTLKIRSTKLEDSAMYFCASSERAEVAKNIQYFGAGTRLSVL.

The chain couples TRBV1 to TRBJ1-2; the table's D gene call, TRBD1, was not cross checked with the DNA. TRBV1 is listed as a pseudogene. This CDR3 is built from 17 residues. The CDR3 DNA sequence: TGCACCAGCAGCCAGGACAGGGGGCGGCTACGTGCCTATGGCTACACCTTC. Amino acids: CTSSQDRGRLRAYGYTF.

The rearrangement links TRBV4-1 to TRBJ2-4, with D possibly matching TRBD2 (6 bases). V was shortened by 0 bases and J by 1 base, with 10 bases between the two germline ends. Germline lookup yields CDR1 MGHRA and CDR2 YSYEKL. The CDR3 consists of 16 residues. The DNA for the CDR3 is TGCGCCAGCAGCCAAGATGCCGGGGGTGCCAAAAACATTCAGTACTTC. Amino acids: CASSQDAGGAKNIQYF.

The V and J genes are TRBV7-3 and TRBJ2-2; D possibly corresponds to TRBD2 (5 bases). The ends were cut back, 3 bases at V and 1 base at J, with 15 bases in the middle. CDR3 length: 17 amino acids. Per germline, CDR1 SGHTA and CDR2 FQGTGA. The DNA for the CDR3 is TGTGCCAGCAGCTTGGCCGTTTCCAGCGGGAACACCGGGGAGCTGTTTTTT. It specifies CASSLAVSSGNTGELFF.

This clone appeared once. The V call is TRBV18, the J call TRBJ1-2, with D possibly TRBD1 on 6 matching bases. The CDR3 has 17 amino acids. CDR1 KGHSH and CDR2 LQKENI come from the germline V gene. V lost 2 bases, J lost 6 bases, and 22 bases lay in between. CDR3 nucleotide sequence: TGTGCCAGCTCACCAAACCAACGGACAGCTGGGTTGGATGGCTACACCTTC. It is translated as CASSPNQRTAGLDGYTF.

A remark on this clone: Compared with germline, one end of the junction differs, possibly owing to a read error. This sequence joins TRBV2 and TRBJ2-4, with D perhaps given as TRBD1 or TRBD2 (6 bases each). CDR1 and CDR2 (germline): SNHLY, FYNNEI. The CDR3 is made up of 15 amino acids. This CDR3 reads CASREGGLAKNIQYF. The CDR3 nucleotides read TGTGCCAGCAGGGAAGGGGGACTAGCCAAAAACATTCAGTACTTC.

In nucleotides, the CDR3 is TGTGCCACCCCCCTTGTACAGGGCTCTGGGGCCAACGTCCTGACTTTC. Protein sequence: CATPLVQGSGANVLTF. The genes are TRBV7-9 and TRBJ2-6; possible D gene TRBD1, 6 bases. Germline-derived CDR1 and CDR2 are SEHNR and FQNEAQ (reference sequence). This CDR3 contains 16 residues. The V and J ends lost 10 bases and 0 bases respectively, with 16 bases between them.

The gene calls are TRBV30 and TRBJ1-5; 7 positions agree with TRBD1. The CDR3 spans 13 residues. Germline V CDR1 and CDR2: GTSNPN, SVGIG (reference sequence). Losses at the gene ends were 2 bases for V and 5 bases for J; bases not matched to a gene: 3. The CDR3 DNA is TGTGCCTGGAGTCAGGGGGTCGATCAGCCCCAGCATTTT. It encodes CAWSQGVDQPQHF.

The chain joins TRBV27 to TRBJ2-3, with a tentative D call TRBD1 (6 bases). Trimming took 5 bases from V and 2 from J, leaving 11 bases between them. Per the germline V gene, CDR1 is MNHEY and CDR2 is SMNVEV (reference sequence). The CDR3 spans 14 residues. In DNA, the CDR3 is TGTGCCAGCAGTCTCGGACAGCCCACAGATACGCAGTATTTT. Translating gives CASSLGQPTDTQYF.

This sequence joins TRBV6-6 and TRBJ2-5; 7 bases line up with TRBD1. This CDR3 contains 14 residues. The V gene end was trimmed by 2 bases and the J gene end by 4 bases; junction bases not matched to a gene: 4. Per germline, CDR1 MNHNY and CDR2 SVGAGI (reference sequence). CDR3 in amino acids: CASSYKGAGETQYF. CDR3 DNA: TGTGCCAGCAGTTACAAGGGGGCAGGAGAGACCCAGTACTTC.